Following are 13 T cell receptor beta chains from one sample sequenced in a study of T cell changes during pregnancy in multiple sclerosis. Sequenced by immunoSEQ multiplex PCR; TCRdb stores in-frame clones only, minus some. The sample comprises fewer than 55,000 clones, around nine tenths of which are singletons, and under 0.65% rests with the top ten. The sequenced sample was CD4+ T cells from peripheral blood mononuclear cells, obtained in the third trimester of pregnancy. The receptor set was obtained from a female donor with multiple sclerosis, enrolled in a pregnancy study.

This chain links TRBV5-6 with TRBJ2-1; 7 bases are a match to TRBD2. The CDR3 contains 16 residues. Germline V CDR1 and CDR2: SGHDT, YYEEEE. V dropped 2 bases and J dropped 4; count of bases not matched to a gene: 9. The CDR3 region is CASSFLLPSGYNEQFF. Here the CDR3 DNA reads TGTGCCAGCAGCTTCTTACTGCCTAGCGGATACAATGAGCAGTTCTTC.

The chain couples TRBV6-5 to TRBJ1-3; TRBD1 might be the D (5 bases). The germline gives CDR1 MNHEY, CDR2 SVGAGI. The V end was cut by 0 bases, the J end by 3 bases, with 9 bases between. The CDR3 covers 15 residues. DNA for the CDR3: TGTGCCAGCAGTTACTCGGGGGGGGGTGGAAACACCATATATTTT. Protein sequence: CASSYSGGGGNTIYF.

The V and J genes are TRBV4-1 and TRBJ1-1; D is ambiguous. The CDR3 spans 15 residues. V lost 0 bases and J lost 1, with 9 bases in between. Germline V gene data show CDR1 as MGHRA and CDR2 as YSYEKL. The CDR3 bases are TGCGCCAGCAGCCAAGAGGGCCGGGGGAACACTGAAGCTTTCTTT. Residues: CASSQEGRGNTEAFF.

The J gene is TRBJ2-7, the V gene TRBV27; a possible D gene is TRBD2 (6 bases). Germline loops: CDR1 MNHEY, CDR2 SMNVEV (reference sequence). CDR3 length equals 14 residues. V was clipped by 6 bases and J by 2 bases, with 14 bases between them. The CDR3 here is CASRKAGGTYEQYF. CDR3 bases: TGTGCCAGCAGAAAAGCCGGGGGAACCTACGAGCAGTACTTC.

This sequence joins TRBV10-3 and TRBJ2-7; 9 bases match TRBD1. CDR1 is ENHRY, CDR2 SYGVKD, per germline. The CDR3 sequence is 13 residues long. V dropped 3 bases and J dropped 5; count of bases not matched to a gene: 2. The chain's CDR3 is CAISDRTGDEQYF. Here the CDR3 DNA reads TGTGCCATCAGTGACCGGACAGGGGACGAGCAGTACTTC.

This chain links TRBV10-2 with TRBJ2-3; D ambiguous. There are 14 residues in the CDR3. The germline V gene has CDR1 WSHSY and CDR2 SAAADI. Trimming stripped 3 bases from V and 3 bases from J, with 10 bases between. In DNA form, the CDR3 reads TGCGCCAGCAGTGAAAACTCCAGGACAGATACGCAGTATTTT. Protein sequence: CASSENSRTDTQYF.

The V and J genes are TRBV6-1 and TRBJ2-3; 7 bases match TRBD2. Unmatched junction bases numbered 10, after V lost 1 base and J lost 3 bases. CDR1 is MNHNS, CDR2 SASEGT, per germline. This CDR3 contains 17 residues. The CDR3: CASSEGARGGGTDTQYF. In DNA, the CDR3 is TGTGCCAGCAGTGAAGGGGCTCGCGGGGGTGGGACAGATACGCAGTATTTT.

The V call is TRBV7-8, the J call TRBJ1-2; D uncertain. V was cut by 2 bases and J by 8 bases, with 18 bases left in between. CDR3 length: 15 amino acids. Per germline, CDR1 SGHVS and CDR2 FQNEAQ. The CDR3 DNA reads as TGTGCCAGCAGCTTATCGGCGCGGCCGGCGTTAGGCTACACCTTC. Encoded protein: CASSLSARPALGYTF.

In DNA, the CDR3 is TGTGCCAGCAGTTCCCTGGCCGGCGGGGGAAACACCATATATTTT. Translation gives CASSSLAGGGNTIYF. The gene calls are TRBV2 and TRBJ1-3; no clear D. Per germline, CDR1 SNHLY and CDR2 FYNNEI. This CDR3 has 15 residues. Trimming left V 5 bases short and J 4 bases short, with 15 bases between.

This chain connects TRBV23-1 to TRBJ2-7; maybe TRBD1 (5 bases). TRBV23-1 falls under the ORF class, with uncertain function. This CDR3 contains 13 residues. V was cut by 4 bases and J by 2 bases, with 9 bases left in between. CDR3 nucleotides: TGCGCCAGCAGTCGGACACATACCTACGAGCAGTACTTC. Its protein is CASSRTHTYEQYF.

The chain recombines TRBV25-1 with TRBJ2-1, with 10 bases aligning to TRBD1. CDR3 length: 16 amino acids. Germline loops: CDR1 MGHDK, CDR2 SYGVNS. The J segment lost 10 bases and the V segment lost 10 bases, leaving 19 bases of the junction unmatched. The CDR3 reads CATQLTGTGATQEQFF. The CDR3 bases are TGTGCCACCCAACTTACCGGGACAGGGGCCACCCAGGAGCAGTTCTTC.

V is TRBV19 and J is TRBJ1-1; TRBD1 agrees at 7 bases. CDR3 length equals 14 residues. V trimming: 3 bases; J trimming: 5 bases; junction bases outside the gene matches: 6. Germline CDR1 and CDR2: LNHDA and SQIVND (reference sequence). The CDR3 nucleotides are TGTGCCAGTAGTATCGAGGGGGCGAGGACTGAAGCTTTCTTT. Translation: CASSIEGARTEAFF.

The chain links TRBV4-2 to TRBJ2-1; 13 bases map to TRBD2. V lost 4 bases to trimming and J lost 1 base; unmatched junction nucleotides: 7. The CDR3 loop spans 18 amino acids. CDR1 LGHNA and CDR2 YNFKEQ come from the germline V gene. CDR3 nucleotide sequence: TGTGCCAGCAGCCTGCAGACTAGCGGGGGGAGTTCCTACAATGAGCAGTTCTTC. Protein sequence: CASSLQTSGGSSYNEQFF.